Sequencing of this T cell receptor beta chain was carried out in a study of response to subunit inactivated influenza vaccine. TCRdb re-called the RT-PCR reads with MiXCR, one entry per CDR3 protein. The table records roughly 190,000 distinct CDR3 sequences, 12% of them present only once. The V end was cut by 0 bases, the J end by 0 bases, with 10 bases between. The CDR3 contains 16 residues. Looked up from germline, CDR1 is SGHRS and CDR2 is YFSETQ. This clonotype was observed many times. The data also belong to a second study, concerning T cells expressing NK-cell markers. That report notes: UMIs accompanied the 5'RACE template switching by which TCR beta cDNA was made. All TCR beta repertoires analysed originated from sorted CD3+CD56+NKG2C+, CD3+CD56+NKG2C- and CD3+CD56-NKG2C+ T cells. NKG2C+ dominant clonotype frequencies in several donors were roughly 1.0-7.5% of CD8+ T cells. HCMV specificity was not established for the expanded NKG2C+ T cell clones.

The V gene is TRBV5-1, the J gene TRBJ2-1; D not resolved. The TCR comes from a man in his forties or fifties who received an inactivated influenza vaccine. The sample was CD8+ T cells sorted from PBMCs, taken less than 13 days after vaccination. The CDR3 coding sequence is TGCGCCAGCAGCTTGGATGGTGGGTTCTCCTACAATGAGCAGTTCTTC. It is translated as CASSLDGGFSYNEQFF.